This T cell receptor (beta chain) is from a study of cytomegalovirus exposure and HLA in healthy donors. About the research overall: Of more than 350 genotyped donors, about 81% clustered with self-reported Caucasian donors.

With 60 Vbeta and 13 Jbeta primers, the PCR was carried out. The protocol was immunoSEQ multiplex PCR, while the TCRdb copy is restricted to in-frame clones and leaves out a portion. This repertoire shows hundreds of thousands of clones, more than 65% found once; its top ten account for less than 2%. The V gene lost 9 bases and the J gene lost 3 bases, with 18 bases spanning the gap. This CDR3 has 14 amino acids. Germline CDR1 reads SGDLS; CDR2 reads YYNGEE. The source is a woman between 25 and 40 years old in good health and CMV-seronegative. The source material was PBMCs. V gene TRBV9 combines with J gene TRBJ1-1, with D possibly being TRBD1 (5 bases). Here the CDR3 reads CATSRVQKDTEAFF. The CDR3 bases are TGTGCCACGTCCAGGGTGCAGAAGGACACTGAAGCTTTCTTT. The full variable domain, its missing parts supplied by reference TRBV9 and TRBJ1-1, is DSGVTQTPKHLITATGQRVTLRCSPRSGDLSVYWYQQSLDQGLQFLIQYYNGEERAKGNILERFSAQQFPDLHSELNLSSLELGDSALYFCATSRVQKDTEAFFGQGTRLTVV.